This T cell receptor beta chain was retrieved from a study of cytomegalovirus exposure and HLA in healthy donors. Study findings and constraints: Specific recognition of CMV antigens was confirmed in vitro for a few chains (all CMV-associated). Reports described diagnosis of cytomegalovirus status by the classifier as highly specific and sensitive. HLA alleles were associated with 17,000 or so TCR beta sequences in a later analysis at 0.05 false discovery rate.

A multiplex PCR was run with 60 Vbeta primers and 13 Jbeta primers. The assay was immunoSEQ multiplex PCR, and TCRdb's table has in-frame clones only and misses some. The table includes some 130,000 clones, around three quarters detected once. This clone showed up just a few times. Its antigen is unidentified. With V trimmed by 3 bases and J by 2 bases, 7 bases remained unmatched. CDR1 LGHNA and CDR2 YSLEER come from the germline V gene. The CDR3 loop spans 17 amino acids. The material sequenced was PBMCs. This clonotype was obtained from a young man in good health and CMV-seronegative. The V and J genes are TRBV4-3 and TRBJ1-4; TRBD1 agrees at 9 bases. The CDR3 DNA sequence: TGCGCCAGCAGCCAGATAACAGGGGGCGCGACTAATGAAAAACTGTTTTTT. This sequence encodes CASSQITGGATNEKLFF.